The clone carrying this TCR beta chain was detected only once. As yet, its antigen is unknown. This entry is derived from a study of T-cell reconstitution after alpha-beta-depleted transplantation in children. This sample's TCRbeta library carried unique molecular identifier barcodes. TCRdb used MiXCR to reprocess the PCR reads, holding one entry per CDR3 protein. The repertoire includes under 750,000 distinct CDR3 sequences, 23% of them detected once, and approximately 14% sits in the top ten. Study-wide results and limits: Some patients' high day-60 TCRbeta diversity was attributed to recipient cells surviving conditioning. T-cell counts and diversity at one year post-transplant came mainly from newly produced T cells. In patients about two months after transplant, alpha-beta T cells reportedly arose from several hundred expanded graft clones.

This CDR3 has 16 residues. The sample here was PBMCs, mostly from graft donor cells, taken 360 days after TCRalphabeta/CD19-depleted stem cell transplant. V usage is TRBV21-1 and J usage is TRBJ2-5; TRBD2 is the table's D call and was not checked against the DNA. TRBV21-1 is labeled a pseudogene. The origin of this receptor is a boy in the first two years of life who had a stem cell transplant for acute myeloid leukemia, so the T cells may come from the graft donor. The CDR3 region has the DNA TGTGCCAGCAGCAAAGGGGCCTCTCCGCTCGAGGGGACCCAGTACTTC. Translated: CASSKGASPLEGTQYF.